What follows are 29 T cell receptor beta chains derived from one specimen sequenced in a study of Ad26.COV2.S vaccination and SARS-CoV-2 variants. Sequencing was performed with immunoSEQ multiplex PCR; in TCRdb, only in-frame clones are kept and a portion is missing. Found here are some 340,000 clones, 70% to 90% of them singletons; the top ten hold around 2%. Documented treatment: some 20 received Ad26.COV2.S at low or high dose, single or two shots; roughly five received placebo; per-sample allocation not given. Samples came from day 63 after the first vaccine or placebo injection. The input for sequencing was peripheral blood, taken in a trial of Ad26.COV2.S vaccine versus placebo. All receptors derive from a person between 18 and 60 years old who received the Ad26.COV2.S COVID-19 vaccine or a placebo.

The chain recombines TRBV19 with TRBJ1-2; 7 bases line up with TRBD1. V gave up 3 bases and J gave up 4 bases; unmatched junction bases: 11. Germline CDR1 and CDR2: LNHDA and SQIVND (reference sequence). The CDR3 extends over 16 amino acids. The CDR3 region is CASSIPGQEITYGYTF. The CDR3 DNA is TGTGCCAGTAGTATTCCCGGACAGGAAATTACCTATGGCTACACCTTC. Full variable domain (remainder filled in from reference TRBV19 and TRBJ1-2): DGGITQSPKYLFRKEGQNVTLSCEQNLNHDAMYWYRQDPGQGLRLIYYSQIVNDFQKGDIAEGYSVSREKKESFPLTVTSAQKNPTAFYLCASSIPGQEITYGYTFGSGTRLTVV.

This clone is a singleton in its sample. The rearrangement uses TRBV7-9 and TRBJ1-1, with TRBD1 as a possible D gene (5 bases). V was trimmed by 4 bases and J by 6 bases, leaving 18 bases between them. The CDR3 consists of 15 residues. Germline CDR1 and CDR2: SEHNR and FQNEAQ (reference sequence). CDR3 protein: CASSSSRGPGAEAFF. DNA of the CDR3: TGTGCCAGCAGCTCATCCCGGGGCCCCGGGGCTGAAGCTTTCTTT.

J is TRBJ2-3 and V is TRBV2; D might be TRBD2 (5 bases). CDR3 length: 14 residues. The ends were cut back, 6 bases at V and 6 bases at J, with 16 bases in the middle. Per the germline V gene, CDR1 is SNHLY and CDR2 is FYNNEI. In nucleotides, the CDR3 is TGTGCCAGCAGCGAGCAGACCAGCGGTGATACGCAGTATTTT. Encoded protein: CASSEQTSGDTQYF.

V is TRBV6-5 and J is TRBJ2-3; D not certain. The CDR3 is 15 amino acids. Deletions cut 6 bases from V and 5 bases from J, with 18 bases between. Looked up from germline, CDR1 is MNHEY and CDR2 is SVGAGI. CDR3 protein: CASREIGRVEDTQYF. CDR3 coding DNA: TGTGCCAGCAGGGAGATAGGACGGGTGGAAGATACGCAGTATTTT.

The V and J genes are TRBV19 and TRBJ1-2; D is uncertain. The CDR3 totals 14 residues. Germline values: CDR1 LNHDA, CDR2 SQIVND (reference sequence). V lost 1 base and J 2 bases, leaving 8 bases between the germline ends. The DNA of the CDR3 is TGTGCCAGTAGTATAGGCGGGGTAAACTATGGCTACACCTTC. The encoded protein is CASSIGGVNYGYTF.

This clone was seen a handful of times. CDR3 in DNA: TGCGCCAGCAGCTTGGGAGTTATGAACACTGAAGCTTTCTTT. Protein: CASSLGVMNTEAFF. The rearrangement uses TRBV5-1 and TRBJ1-1; D is unresolved. Germline CDR1 reads SGHRS; CDR2 reads YFSETQ. Deletions cut 0 bases from V and 0 bases from J, with 6 bases between. This CDR3 comprises 14 residues.

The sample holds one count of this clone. CDR3 sequence: CSVGPDRTIYQPQHF. Written as DNA, the CDR3 is TGCAGCGTTGGTCCGGACAGGACGATTTATCAGCCCCAGCATTTT. This chain joins TRBV29-1 and TRBJ1-5; 7 bases are a match to TRBD1. With V trimmed by 4 bases and J by 5 bases, 11 bases remained unmatched. This CDR3 spans 15 amino acids. Germline V gene data show CDR1 as SQVTM and CDR2 as ANQGSEA.

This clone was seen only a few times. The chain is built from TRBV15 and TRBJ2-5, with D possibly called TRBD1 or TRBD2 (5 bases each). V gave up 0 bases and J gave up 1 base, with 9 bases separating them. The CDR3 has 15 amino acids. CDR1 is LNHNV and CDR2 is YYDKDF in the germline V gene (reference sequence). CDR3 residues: CATSRDGTGQETQYF. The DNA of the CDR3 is TGTGCCACCAGCAGAGATGGGACGGGCCAAGAGACCCAGTACTTC. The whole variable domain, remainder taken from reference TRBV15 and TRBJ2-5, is DAMVIQNPRYQVTQFGKPVTLSCSQTLNHNVMYWYQQKSSQAPKLLFHYYDKDFNNEADTPDNFQSRRPNTSFCFLDIRSPGLGDTAMYLCATSRDGTGQETQYFGPGTRLLVL.

The CDR3 DNA is TGTGCCAGCAGCAATTATCAGGGAGGGGGCCATAATAGCAATCAGCCCCAGCATTTT. It codes for CASSNYQGGGHNSNQPQHF. V usage is TRBV21-1 and J usage is TRBJ1-5. TRBV21-1 is a pseudogene segment. The CDR3 consists of 19 residues.

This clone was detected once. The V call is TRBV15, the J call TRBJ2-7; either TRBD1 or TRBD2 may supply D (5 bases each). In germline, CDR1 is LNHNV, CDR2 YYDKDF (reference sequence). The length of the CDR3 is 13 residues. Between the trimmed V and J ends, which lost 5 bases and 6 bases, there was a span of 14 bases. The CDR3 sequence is CATSPGSWAEQYF. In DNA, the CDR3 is TGTGCCACCAGCCCAGGGAGTTGGGCCGAGCAGTACTTC. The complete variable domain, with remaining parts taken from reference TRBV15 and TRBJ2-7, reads DAMVIQNPRYQVTQFGKPVTLSCSQTLNHNVMYWYQQKSSQAPKLLFHYYDKDFNNEADTPDNFQSRRPNTSFCFLDIRSPGLGDTAMYLCATSPGSWAEQYFGPGTRLTVT.

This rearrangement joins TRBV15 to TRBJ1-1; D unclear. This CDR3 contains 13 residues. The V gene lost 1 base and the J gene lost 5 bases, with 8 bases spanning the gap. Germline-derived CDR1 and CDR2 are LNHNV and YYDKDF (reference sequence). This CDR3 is CATSRGTQTEAFF. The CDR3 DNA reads TGTGCCACCAGCAGAGGTACGCAGACTGAAGCTTTCTTT.

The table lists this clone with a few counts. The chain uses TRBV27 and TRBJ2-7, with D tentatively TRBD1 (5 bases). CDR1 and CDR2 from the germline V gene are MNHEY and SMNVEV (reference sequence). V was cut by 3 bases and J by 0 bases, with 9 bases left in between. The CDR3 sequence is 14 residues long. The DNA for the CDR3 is TGTGCCAGCAGTTTTTCGGACAACTCCTACGAGCAGTACTTC. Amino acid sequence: CASSFSDNSYEQYF.

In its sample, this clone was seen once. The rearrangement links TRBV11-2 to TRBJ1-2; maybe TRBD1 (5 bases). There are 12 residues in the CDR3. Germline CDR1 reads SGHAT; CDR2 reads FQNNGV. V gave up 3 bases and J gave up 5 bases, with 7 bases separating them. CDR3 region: CASSFEGYGYTF. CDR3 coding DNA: TGTGCCAGCAGCTTCGAGGGGTATGGCTACACCTTC.

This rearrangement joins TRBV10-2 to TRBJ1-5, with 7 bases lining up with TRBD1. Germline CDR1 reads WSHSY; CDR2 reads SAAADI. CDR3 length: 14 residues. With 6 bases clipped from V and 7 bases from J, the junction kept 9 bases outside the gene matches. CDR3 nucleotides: TGCGCCAGCAGCGACAGACAGGGTACACAGCCCCAGCATTTT. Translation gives CASSDRQGTQPQHF.

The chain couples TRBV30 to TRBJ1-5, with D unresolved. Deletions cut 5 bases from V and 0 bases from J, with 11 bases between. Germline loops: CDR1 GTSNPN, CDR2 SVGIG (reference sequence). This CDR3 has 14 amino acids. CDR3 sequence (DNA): TGTGCCTGGCAGACATCCGGTAGCAATCAGCCCCAGCATTTT. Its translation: CAWQTSGSNQPQHF.

DNA of the CDR3: TGTGCCAGCAGTTACTATAGGGCCCGAAACACTGAAGCTTTCTTT. This sequence encodes CASSYYRARNTEAFF. The V call is TRBV6-5, the J call TRBJ1-1; D is unresolved. Germline-derived CDR1 and CDR2 are MNHEY and SVGAGI. The CDR3 length is 15 residues. V shed 1 base and J shed 2 bases, with 11 bases lying between them.

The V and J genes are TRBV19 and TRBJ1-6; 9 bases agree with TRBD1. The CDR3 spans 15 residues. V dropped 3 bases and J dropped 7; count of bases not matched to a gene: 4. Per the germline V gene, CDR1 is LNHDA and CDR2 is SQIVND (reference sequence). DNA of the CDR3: TGTGCCAGTAGTATTGGAGGGACAGGGAATTCACCCCTCCACTTT. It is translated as CASSIGGTGNSPLHF.

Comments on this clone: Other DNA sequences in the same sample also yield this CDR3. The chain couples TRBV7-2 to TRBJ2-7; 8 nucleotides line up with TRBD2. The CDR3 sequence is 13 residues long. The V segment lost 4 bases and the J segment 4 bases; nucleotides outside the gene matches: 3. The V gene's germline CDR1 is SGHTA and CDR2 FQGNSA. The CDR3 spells CASSSSGGYEQYF. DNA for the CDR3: TGTGCCAGCAGCTCCAGCGGGGGTTACGAGCAGTACTTC. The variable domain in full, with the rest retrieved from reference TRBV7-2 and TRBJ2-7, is GAGVSQSPSNKVTEKGKDVELRCDPISGHTALYWYRQSLGQGLEFLIYFQGNSAPDKSGLPSDRFSAERTGGSVSTLTIQRTQQEDSAVYLCASSSSGGYEQYFGPGTRLTVT.

The CDR3 reads CASSPWGAQETQYF. In nucleotides, the CDR3 is TGTGCCAGCAGCCCCTGGGGGGCACAAGAGACCCAGTACTTC. The chain carries TRBV5-6 and TRBJ2-5; possibly TRBD1 or TRBD2 for D (6 bases each). Germline-derived CDR1 and CDR2 are SGHDT and YYEEEE. CDR3 length: 14 residues. V lost 4 bases and J lost 2, with 12 bases in between.

The CDR3: CASSIRQFSTDTQYF. DNA for the CDR3: TGTGCCAGTAGTATTCGGCAGTTTAGCACAGATACGCAGTATTTT. The chain recombines TRBV19 with TRBJ2-3; D unclear. V was pared by 3 bases and J by 0 bases, with 10 bases between. The CDR3 length is 15 residues. Germline CDR1 and CDR2: LNHDA and SQIVND (reference sequence). The full variable domain, in which reference TRBV19 and TRBJ2-3 provide the parts outside the CDR3, is DGGITQSPKYLFRKEGQNVTLSCEQNLNHDAMYWYRQDPGQGLRLIYYSQIVNDFQKGDIAEGYSVSREKKESFPLTVTSAQKNPTAFYLCASSIRQFSTDTQYFGPGTRLTVL.

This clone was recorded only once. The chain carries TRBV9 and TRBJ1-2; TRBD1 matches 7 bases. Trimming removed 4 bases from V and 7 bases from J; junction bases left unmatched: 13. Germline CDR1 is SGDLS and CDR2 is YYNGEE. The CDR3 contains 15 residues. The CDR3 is CASSTTASRGGGYTF. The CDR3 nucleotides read TGTGCCAGCAGCACAACGGCCAGCAGGGGGGGTGGCTACACCTTC.

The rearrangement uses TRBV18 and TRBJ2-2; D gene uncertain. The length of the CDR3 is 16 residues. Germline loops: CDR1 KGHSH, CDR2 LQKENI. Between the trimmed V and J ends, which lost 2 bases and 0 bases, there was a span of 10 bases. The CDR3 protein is CASSPSIASNTGELFF. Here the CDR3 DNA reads TGTGCCAGCTCACCATCAATAGCTTCGAACACCGGGGAGCTGTTTTTT.

The CDR3 DNA is TGCGCCAGCAGCTTGGTCGCAAGTGAGCAGTTCTTC. Residues: CASSLVASEQFF. The chain employs TRBV5-1 and TRBJ2-1; D remains unclear. V was pared by 0 bases and J by 9 bases, with 7 bases between. This CDR3 is 12 amino acids long. CDR1 is SGHRS, CDR2 YFSETQ, per germline.

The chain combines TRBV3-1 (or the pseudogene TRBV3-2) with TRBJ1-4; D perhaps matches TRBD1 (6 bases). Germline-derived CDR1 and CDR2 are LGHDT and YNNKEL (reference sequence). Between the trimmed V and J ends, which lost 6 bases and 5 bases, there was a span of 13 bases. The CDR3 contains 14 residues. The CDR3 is CASSPDRRNEKLFF. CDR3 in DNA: TGTGCCAGCAGTCCGGACAGAAGGAATGAAAAACTGTTTTTT.

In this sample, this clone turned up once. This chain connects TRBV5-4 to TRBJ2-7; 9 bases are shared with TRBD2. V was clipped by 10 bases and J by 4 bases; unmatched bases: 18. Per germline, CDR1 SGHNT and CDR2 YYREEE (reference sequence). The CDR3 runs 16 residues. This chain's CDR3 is CARRLGAAGGRYEQYF. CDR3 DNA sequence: TGTGCCCGCCGCTTGGGGGCGGCGGGGGGGCGTTACGAGCAGTACTTC.

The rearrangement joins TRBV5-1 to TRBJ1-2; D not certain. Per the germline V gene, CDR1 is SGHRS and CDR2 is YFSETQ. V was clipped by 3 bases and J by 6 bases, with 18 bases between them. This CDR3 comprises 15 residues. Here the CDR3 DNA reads TGCGCCAGCAGCTCCACGGGGAGGGTTACGGATGGCTACACCTTC. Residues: CASSSTGRVTDGYTF.

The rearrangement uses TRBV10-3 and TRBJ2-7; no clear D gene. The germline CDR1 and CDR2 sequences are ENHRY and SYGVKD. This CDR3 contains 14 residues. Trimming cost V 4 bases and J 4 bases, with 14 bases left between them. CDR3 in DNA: TGTGCCATCAGTGGTGGGTCATCCCTATACGAGCAGTACTTC. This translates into CAISGGSSLYEQYF.

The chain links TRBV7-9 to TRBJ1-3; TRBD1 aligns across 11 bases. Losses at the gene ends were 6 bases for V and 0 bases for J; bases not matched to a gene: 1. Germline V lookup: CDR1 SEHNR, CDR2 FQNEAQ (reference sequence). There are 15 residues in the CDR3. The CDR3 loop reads CASRGQGASGNTIYF. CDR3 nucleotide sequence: TGTGCCAGCAGAGGACAGGGGGCCTCTGGAAACACCATATATTTT.

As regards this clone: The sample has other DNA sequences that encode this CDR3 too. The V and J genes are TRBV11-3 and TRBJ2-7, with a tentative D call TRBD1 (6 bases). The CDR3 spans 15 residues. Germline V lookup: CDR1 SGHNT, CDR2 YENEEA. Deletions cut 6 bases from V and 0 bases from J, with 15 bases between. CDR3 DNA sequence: TGTGCCAGCAGTCCGGACAGTTTCAGCTCCTACGAGCAGTACTTC. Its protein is CASSPDSFSSYEQYF. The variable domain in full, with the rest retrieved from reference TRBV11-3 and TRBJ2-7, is EAGVVQSPRYKIIEKKQPVAFWCNPISGHNTLYWYLQNLGQGPELLIRYENEEAVDDSQLPKDRFSAERLKGVDSTLKIQPAELGDSAVYLCASSPDSFSSYEQYFGPGTRLTVT.